This T cell receptor (beta chain) is from a study of T cell responses to AZD1222 COVID-19 vaccine. General observations from the study: It was only a handful of AZD1222 recipients who were seropositive at baseline. Following two doses of AZD1222, Spike-specific TCR breadth and depth rose. Variant regions that are unmutated are reportedly the target of nearly half of spike-specific TCRs.

Deletions cut 1 base from V and 0 bases from J, with 7 bases between. CDR3 length: 14 residues. CDR1 is GTSNPN, CDR2 SVGIG, per germline (reference sequence). Repertoires were generated with immunoSEQ multiplex PCR, while TCRdb's copy carries only in-frame clones and drops some. The table records more than 120,000 clones, about 86% of them present only once. About this clone: Its specificity is unknown.

The receptor was derived from an adult who received the AZD1222 COVID-19 vaccine. Sequenced material: peripheral blood, taken 28 days after the second AZD1222 dose. The chain links TRBV30 to TRBJ1-3; D is unclear. CDR3 nucleotide sequence: TGTGCCTGGAGTGCAGGCAACTCTGGAAACACCATATATTTT. This encodes CAWSAGNSGNTIYF.